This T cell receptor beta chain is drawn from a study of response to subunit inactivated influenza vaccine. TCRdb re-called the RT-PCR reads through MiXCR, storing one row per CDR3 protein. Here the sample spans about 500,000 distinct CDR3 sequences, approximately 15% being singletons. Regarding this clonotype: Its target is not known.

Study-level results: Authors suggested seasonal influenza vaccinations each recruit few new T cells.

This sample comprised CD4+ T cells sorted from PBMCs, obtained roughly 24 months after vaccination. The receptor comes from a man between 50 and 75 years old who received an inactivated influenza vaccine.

DNA of the CDR3: TGTGCCAGCAGTTACGGGACAGGGGGAATTGCTGAGCAGTTCTTC. Translated, it gives CASSYGTGGIAEQFF. The gene calls are TRBV6-5 and TRBJ2-1; TRBD1 agrees at 11 bases. The CDR3 loop spans 15 amino acids. The V segment lost 2 bases and the J segment 9 bases; nucleotides outside the gene matches: 6. Germline-derived CDR1 and CDR2 are MNHEY and SVGAGI.